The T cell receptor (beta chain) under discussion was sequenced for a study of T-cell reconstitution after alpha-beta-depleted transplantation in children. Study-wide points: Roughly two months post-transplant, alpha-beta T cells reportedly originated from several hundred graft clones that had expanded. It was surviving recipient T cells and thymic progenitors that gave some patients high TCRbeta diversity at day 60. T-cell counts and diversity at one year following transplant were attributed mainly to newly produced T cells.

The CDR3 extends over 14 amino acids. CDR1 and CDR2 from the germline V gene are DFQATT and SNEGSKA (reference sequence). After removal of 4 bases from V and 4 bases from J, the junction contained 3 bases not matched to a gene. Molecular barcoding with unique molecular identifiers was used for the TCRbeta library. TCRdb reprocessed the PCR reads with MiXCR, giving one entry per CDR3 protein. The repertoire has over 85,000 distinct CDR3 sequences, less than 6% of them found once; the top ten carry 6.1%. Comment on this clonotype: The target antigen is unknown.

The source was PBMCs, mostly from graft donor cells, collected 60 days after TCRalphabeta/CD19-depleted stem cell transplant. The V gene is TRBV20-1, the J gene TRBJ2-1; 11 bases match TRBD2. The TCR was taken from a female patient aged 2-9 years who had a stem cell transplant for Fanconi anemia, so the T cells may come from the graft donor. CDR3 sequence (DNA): TGCAGTGCTAATAGCGGGGGGGAATACAATGAGCAGTTCTTC. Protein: CSANSGGEYNEQFF.